The present T cell receptor (beta chain) was sequenced within a study of blood T cell repertoires in COVID-19. Study information: Cohort 3 donors were reported recovered after two negative PCRs, clearance, or symptom resolution. Acute-phase and convalescent COVID-19 samples originated in the United States, Italy and Spain.

V was pared by 4 bases and J by 5 bases, with 21 bases between. CDR3 length equals 16 residues. Per germline, CDR1 SGHRS and CDR2 YFSETQ. Participant ages covered about 18 to 95 years across about 25 US areas. Assignments of participants to cohorts depended upon their own reported clinical history. Sequencing used immunoSEQ multiplex PCR; TCRdb keeps in-frame clones, though not all of them. The sample includes fewer than 200,000 clones, about 88% of them seen just once. The chain carries TRBV5-1 and TRBJ2-5; D remains unclear. Sequences were obtained from PBMCs or T cells enriched from blood (not recorded which). The clonotype was recovered from a woman in her thirties or forties in a cohort exposed to, infected with or recovered from COVID-19 (not recorded which). The CDR3 loop reads CASSGPFFPSRETQYF. The DNA of the CDR3 is TGCGCCAGCAGCGGTCCTTTTTTCCCGTCTAGGGAGACCCAGTACTTC.